The clone carrying this T cell receptor (beta chain) was picked up a small number of times. The data were taken from a study of T-cell memory formation after mild COVID-19. Whole-study context: TCR clustering was largely donor specific.

The CDR3 runs to 14 residues. CDR1 and CDR2 (germline): SSHAT, FNYEAQ (reference sequence). V gave up 3 bases and J gave up 3 bases, with 12 bases separating them. 5'RACE primed at constant segments yielded TCR alpha and TCR beta cDNA libraries bearing sample barcodes and UMIs. TCRdb itself ran the 5' RACE reads through MiXCR, one entry per CDR3 protein. Altogether around 110,000 distinct CDR3 sequences are present, 12% being singletons, with the ten largest covering under 30%. The sequencing sample was made of PBMCs or a T cell subset sorted from them (not recorded which). V is TRBV7-7 and J is TRBJ2-7; D is possibly TRBD1 or TRBD2 (5 bases each). The sequence came from an adult woman who had mild COVID-19 (a few samples of this study predate the infection). Cell type and time point are not known. CDR3 nucleotides: TGTGCCAGCAGCTTGGGACGTGGGAACTACGAGCAGTACTTC. It encodes CASSLGRGNYEQYF.